The rows below give T cell receptor beta chains drawn from one sample of a study of blood T cells in healthy people across ages. TCRdb called the 5' RACE reads again in MiXCR, with one record for every CDR3 protein. The sample yields 850,000 to 950,000 distinct CDR3 sequences, under 35% seen once. The specimen sequenced was blood. These receptor sequences come from a woman of 80 years or more in good health. CDR3s include the opening cysteine and the closing phenylalanine or tryptophan. D genes are given only for firm matches. Clone sizes are given selectively: once, few, many, or a class where the clone is expanded.

>17|.|.|TRBV13|TRBJ2-7
CASSPTWGEHSYNEQYF
TGTGCCAGCAGCCCGACGTGGGGGGAGCACTCCTACAATGAGCAGTACTTC
>15|TRBD1|few|TRBV30|TRBJ2-7
CAWSVRGTGLFEQYF
TGTGCCTGGAGTGTACGTGGGACAGGTCTATTCGAGCAGTACTTC
>15|.|many|TRBV7-2|TRBJ1-2
CASSPMWGGDYGYTF
TGTGCCAGCAGCCCCATGTGGGGGGGGGACTATGGCTACACCTTC
>15|.|once|TRBV7-2|TRBJ1-5
CASSHLREEGQPQHF
TGTGCCAGCAGCCACCTCCGAGAGGAGGGTCAGCCCCAGCATTTT
>19|.|few|TRBV6-5|TRBJ1-2
CASVASLGRTLRGNYGYTF
TGTGCCAGCGTTGCCAGCCTTGGACGGACACTTAGGGGAAACTATGGCTACACCTTC
>15|TRBD2|many|TRBV2|TRBJ2-4
CASKGTSGSKNIQYF
TGTGCCAGCAAAGGGACTAGCGGGTCCAAAAACATTCAGTACTTC
>17|.|few|TRBV27|TRBJ2-1
CASCLSGPGLGSNEQFF
TGTGCCAGCTGTTTATCGGGACCGGGTTTAGGCAGCAATGAGCAGTTCTTC
>15|.|.|TRBV6-2/TRBV6-3|TRBJ1-2
CASTAPKSVLYGYTF
TGTGCCAGCACGGCGCCGAAGTCCGTACTTTATGGCTACACCTTC
>15|TRBD2|many|TRBV7-2|TRBJ2-3
CASSFPGGITDTQYF
TGTGCCAGCAGCTTCCCCGGGGGGATCACAGATACGCAGTATTTT
>14|.|.|TRBV12-3/TRBV12-4|TRBJ1-4
CASSSPRDNEKLFF
TGTGCCAGCAGTTCCCCCAGGGACAATGAAAAACTGTTTTTT
>13|TRBD1|many|TRBV20-1|TRBJ2-5
CSASDRGQETQYF
TGCAGTGCGTCGGACAGGGGACAAGAGACCCAGTACTTC
>13|.|.|TRBV12-3/TRBV12-4|TRBJ2-7
CAGSLAGAYEQYF
TGTGCCGGCAGTTTAGCCGGAGCCTACGAGCAGTACTTC
>15|.|many|TRBV5-7|TRBJ1-5
CASRGTTGFNQPQHF
TGTGCCAGCAGGGGCACGACAGGCTTCAATCAGCCCCAGCATTTT
>13|TRBD1|many|TRBV6-6|TRBJ1-5
CASRTGEGQPQHF
TGTGCCAGCAGGACAGGGGAAGGTCAGCCCCAGCATTTT
>14|.|.|TRBV7-9|TRBJ1-2
CASSSTGIFYGYTF
TGTGCCAGCAGCTCGACAGGCATATTCTATGGCTACACCTTC
>14|.|.|TRBV19|TRBJ1-2
CASSNTGAAPSYTF
TGTGCCAGTAGTAATACGGGGGCCGCCCCAAGCTACACCTTC
>15|TRBD1|many|TRBV5-1|TRBJ2-3
CASRSGTGGGDTQYF
TGCGCCAGCAGGTCCGGGACAGGGGGAGGAGATACGCAGTATTTT
>14|.|.|TRBV6-2/TRBV6-3|TRBJ1-6
CASSYSRHNSPLHF
TGTGCCAGCAGTTACTCCAGGCATAATTCACCCCTCCACTTT
>12|.|many|TRBV11-2|TRBJ1-2
CASSPRTVGYTF
TGTGCCAGCAGCCCCCGGACGGTTGGCTACACCTTC
>17|.|few|TRBV3-1|TRBJ2-5
CASSQGGSGLIQETQYF
TGTGCCAGCAGCCAAGGCGGAAGCGGGTTGATCCAAGAGACCCAGTACTTC
>13|.|.|TRBV20-1|TRBJ1-2
CSARGRRSYGYTF
TGCAGTGCTAGAGGTCGCCGATCCTATGGCTACACCTTC
>13|.|many|TRBV6-5|TRBJ1-5
CASSKDGLRPQHF
TGTGCCAGCAGCAAGGACGGGTTAAGGCCCCAGCATTTT
>15|TRBD1|.|TRBV5-5|TRBJ2-2
CASSLQGRNTGELFF
TGTGCCAGCAGCTTACAGGGGCGGAACACCGGGGAGCTGTTTTTT
>12|.|many|TRBV11-3|TRBJ2-1
CASSFTQWRTFF
TGTGCCAGCAGCTTTACGCAGTGGAGAACGTTCTTC
>14|TRBD2|many|TRBV7-2|TRBJ2-3
CASSLPSAGGTQYF
TGTGCCAGCAGCTTACCTTCAGCGGGGGGGACGCAGTATTTT
>12|.|.|TRBV25-1|TRBJ1-2
CASSGLSYGYTF
TGTGCCAGCAGTGGACTCTCCTATGGCTACACCTTC
>17|.|few|TRBV12-3/TRBV12-4|TRBJ1-4
CASSAGFRGSTNEKLFF
TGTGCCAGCAGTGCCGGCTTCAGAGGGTCAACTAATGAAAAACTGTTTTTT
>15|.|many|TRBV12-3/TRBV12-4|TRBJ2-6
CASSFGESGANVLTF
TGTGCCAGCAGTTTCGGGGAGTCTGGGGCCAACGTCCTGACTTTC